These 2 T cell receptor beta chains were all obtained from the same sample, sequenced in a study of long-term antiretroviral therapy in people with HIV. An immunoSEQ assay, version v3.0, was performed at survey level. Method: immunoSEQ multiplex PCR; TCRdb's copy keeps in-frame clones and lacks some. This sample has roughly 30,000 clones; more than 90% occur once, and the top ten carry less than 10%. This material consisted of unsorted PBMCs, taken more than 6 years after starting antiretroviral therapy. These receptors all stem from a man aged 25 to 45 with HIV.

V gene TRBV5-1 combines with J gene TRBJ2-2, with D possibly matching TRBD1 (5 bases). This CDR3 spans 13 amino acids. Germline V gene sequence: CDR1 SGHRS, CDR2 YFSETQ. The V end was cut by 2 bases, the J end by 4 bases, with 6 bases between. CDR3 nucleotide sequence: TGCGCCAGCAGCTTTGACAGCACCGGGGAGCTGTTTTTT. Translated, it gives CASSFDSTGELFF.

The chain combines TRBV6-1 with TRBJ2-3; D is unresolved. The CDR3 totals 14 residues. Germline V CDR1 and CDR2: MNHNS, SASEGT. V lost 3 bases and J 0 bases, leaving 7 bases between the germline ends. Written as DNA, the CDR3 is TGTGCCAGCAGTGATCCGGGCAGCACAGATACGCAGTATTTT. It translates to CASSDPGSTDTQYF.